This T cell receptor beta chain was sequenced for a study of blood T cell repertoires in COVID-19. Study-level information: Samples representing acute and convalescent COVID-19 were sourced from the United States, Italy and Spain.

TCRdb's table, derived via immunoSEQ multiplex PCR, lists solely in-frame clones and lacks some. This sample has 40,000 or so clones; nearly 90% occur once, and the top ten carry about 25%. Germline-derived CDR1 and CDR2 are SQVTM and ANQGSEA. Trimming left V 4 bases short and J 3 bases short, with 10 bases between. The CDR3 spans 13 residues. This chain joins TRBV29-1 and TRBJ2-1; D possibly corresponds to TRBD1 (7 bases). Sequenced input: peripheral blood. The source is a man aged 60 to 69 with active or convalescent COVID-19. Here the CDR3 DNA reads TGCAGCGTTGCAGGGGGGCACTACAATGAGCAGTTCTTC. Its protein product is CSVAGGHYNEQFF.